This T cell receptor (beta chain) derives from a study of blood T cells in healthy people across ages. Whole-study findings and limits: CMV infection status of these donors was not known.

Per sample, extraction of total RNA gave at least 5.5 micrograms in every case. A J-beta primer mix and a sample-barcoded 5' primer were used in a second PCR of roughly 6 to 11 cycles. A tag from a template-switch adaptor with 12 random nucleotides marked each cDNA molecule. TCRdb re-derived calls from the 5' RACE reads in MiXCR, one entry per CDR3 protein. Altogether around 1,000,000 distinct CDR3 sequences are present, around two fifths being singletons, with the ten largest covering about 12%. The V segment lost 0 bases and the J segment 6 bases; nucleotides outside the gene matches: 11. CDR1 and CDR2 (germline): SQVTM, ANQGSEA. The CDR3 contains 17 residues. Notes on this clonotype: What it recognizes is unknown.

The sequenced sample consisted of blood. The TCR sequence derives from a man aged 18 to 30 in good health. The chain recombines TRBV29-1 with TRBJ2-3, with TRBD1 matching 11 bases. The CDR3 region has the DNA TGCAGCGTTGAAGATCCCAGAGGACAGGGGGCGCATGATACGCAGTATTTT. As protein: CSVEDPRGQGAHDTQYF.